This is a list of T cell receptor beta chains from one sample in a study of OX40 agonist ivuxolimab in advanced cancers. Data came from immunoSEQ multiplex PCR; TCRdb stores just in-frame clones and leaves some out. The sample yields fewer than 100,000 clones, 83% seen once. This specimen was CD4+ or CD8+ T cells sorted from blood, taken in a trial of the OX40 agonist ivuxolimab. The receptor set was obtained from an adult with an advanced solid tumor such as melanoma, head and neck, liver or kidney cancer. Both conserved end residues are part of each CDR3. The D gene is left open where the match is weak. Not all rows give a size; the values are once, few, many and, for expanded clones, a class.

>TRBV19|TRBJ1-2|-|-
CASSISGARYYGYTF
TGTGCCAGTAGTATCTCAGGGGCGCGGTATTATGGCTACACCTTC
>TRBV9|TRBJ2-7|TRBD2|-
CASSPRTSGSVYEQYF
TGTGCCAGCAGCCCTAGGACTAGCGGGAGTGTATACGAGCAGTACTTC
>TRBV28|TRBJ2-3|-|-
CASSLSGEPLLGKTDTQYF
TGTGCCAGCAGTTTATCGGGAGAGCCTCTCCTGGGGAAAACAGATACGCAGTATTTT
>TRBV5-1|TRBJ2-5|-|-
CASSLQETQYF
TGCGCCAGCAGCTTGCAGGAGACCCAGTACTTC
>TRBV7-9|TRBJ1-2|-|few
CASSREGYGYTF
TGTGCCAGCAGCCGAGAGGGGTACGGCTACACCTTC
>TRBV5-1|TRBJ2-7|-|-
CASRAEGEQYF
TGCGCCAGCAGGGCTGAGGGCGAGCAGTACTTC
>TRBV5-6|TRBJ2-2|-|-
CASSLRGELFF
TGTGCCAGCAGTCTCAGAGGGGAGCTGTTTTTT
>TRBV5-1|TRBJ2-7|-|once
CASSFGAGLATYEQYF
TGCGCCAGCAGCTTCGGGGCAGGCCTAGCCACCTACGAGCAGTACTTC
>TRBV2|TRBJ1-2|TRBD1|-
CASIQGIGDGYTF
TGTGCCAGCATACAGGGGATAGGAGATGGCTACACCTTC
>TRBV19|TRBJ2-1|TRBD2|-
CASSMTSITGNEQFF
TGTGCCAGTAGTATGACTAGCATAACGGGAAATGAGCAGTTCTTC
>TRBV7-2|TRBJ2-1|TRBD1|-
CASSSTGGSYNEQFF
TGTGCCAGCAGCTCTACAGGGGGCTCCTACAATGAGCAGTTCTTC
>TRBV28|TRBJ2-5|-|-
CASSGYQETQYF
TGTGCCAGCAGCGGGTACCAAGAGACCCAGTACTTC
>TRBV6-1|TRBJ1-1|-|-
CASSEIFTKSTEAFF
TGTGCCAGCAGTGAAATATTTACTAAGAGCACTGAAGCTTTCTTT
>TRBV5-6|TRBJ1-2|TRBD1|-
CASSHPTGEYGYTF
TGTGCCAGCAGCCACCCTACAGGGGAATATGGCTACACCTTC
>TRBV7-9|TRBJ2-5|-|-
CASSFQGRGETQYF
TGTGCCAGCAGCTTTCAGGGTCGCGGGGAGACCCAGTACTTC
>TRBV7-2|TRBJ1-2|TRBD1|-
CASSLDRVGGYTF
TGTGCCAGCAGCTTGGACAGGGTCGGGGGCTACACCTTC
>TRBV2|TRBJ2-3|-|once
CASTGPQSTDTQYF
TGTGCCAGCACGGGACCCCAAAGCACAGATACGCAGTATTTT
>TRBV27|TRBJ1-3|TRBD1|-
CASSRQGAAGNTIYF
TGTGCCAGCAGTCGGCAGGGGGCCGCTGGAAACACCATATATTTT
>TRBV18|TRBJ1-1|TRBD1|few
CASSPIGGQGNTEAFF
TGTGCCAGCTCACCAATAGGGGGACAGGGTAACACTGAAGCTTTCTTT
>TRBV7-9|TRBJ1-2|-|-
CASSLVGEGYGYTF
TGTGCCAGCAGCTTGGTGGGAGAAGGCTATGGCTACACCTTC
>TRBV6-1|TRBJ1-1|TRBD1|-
CASRGQGGTEAFF
TGTGCCAGCAGGGGACAGGGAGGCACTGAAGCTTTCTTT
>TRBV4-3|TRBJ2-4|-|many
CASSQVDGDIQYF
TGCGCCAGCAGCCAAGTAGACGGGGACATTCAGTACTTC
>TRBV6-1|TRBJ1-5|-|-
CASSEEWNQPQHF
TGTGCCAGCAGTGAAGAGTGGAATCAGCCCCAGCATTTT
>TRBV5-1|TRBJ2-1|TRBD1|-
CASSYGQGSFNEQFF
TGCGCCAGCAGCTACGGACAGGGTAGTTTTAATGAGCAGTTCTTC
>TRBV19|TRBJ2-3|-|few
CASSIAQGTDTQYF
TGTGCCAGTAGTATAGCTCAGGGGACAGATACGCAGTATTTT
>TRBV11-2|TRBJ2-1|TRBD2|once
CASGGVYNEQFF
TGTGCCAGCGGGGGGGTTTACAATGAGCAGTTCTTC
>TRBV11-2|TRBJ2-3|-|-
CASSFRTTDTQYF
TGTGCCAGCAGCTTCAGGACCACAGATACGCAGTATTTT
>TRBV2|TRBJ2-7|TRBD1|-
CASTRDRNEQYF
TGTGCCAGCACTAGGGACAGAAACGAGCAGTACTTC
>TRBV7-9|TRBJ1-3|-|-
CASSPLRGSGNTIYF
TGTGCCAGCAGCCCACTTCGGGGGTCCGGAAACACCATATATTTT
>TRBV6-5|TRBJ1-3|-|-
CASSYTESSGNTIYF
TGTGCCAGCAGTTACACAGAGAGCTCTGGAAACACCATATATTTT
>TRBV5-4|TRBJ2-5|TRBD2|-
CASSLGLAGETQYF
TGTGCCAGCAGCTTGGGACTAGCCGGGGAGACCCAGTACTTC
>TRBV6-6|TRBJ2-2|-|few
CASSYTVANTGELFF
TGTGCCAGCAGTTATACAGTCGCGAACACCGGGGAGCTGTTTTTT
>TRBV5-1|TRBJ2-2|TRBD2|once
CASSGGLATNTGELFF
TGCGCCAGCAGCGGTGGACTAGCGACGAACACCGGGGAGCTGTTTTTT
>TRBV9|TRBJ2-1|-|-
CASSVALGDENRNEQFF
TGTGCCAGCAGCGTAGCTCTAGGTGACGAGAATCGCAATGAGCAGTTCTTC
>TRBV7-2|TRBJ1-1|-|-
CASSLEGRSWNTEAFF
TGTGCCAGCAGCTTAGAAGGCAGGTCATGGAACACTGAAGCTTTCTTT
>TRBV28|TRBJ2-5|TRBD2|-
CASSSAGGQETQYF
TGTGCCAGCAGTTCGGCGGGGGGGCAAGAGACCCAGTACTTC
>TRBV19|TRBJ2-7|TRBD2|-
CASSGGRLGYEQYF
TGTGCCAGTAGCGGCGGGAGGTTAGGCTACGAGCAGTACTTC
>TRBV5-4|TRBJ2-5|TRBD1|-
CASSWTGGLQETQYF
TGTGCCAGCAGCTGGACAGGGGGCCTTCAAGAGACCCAGTACTTC
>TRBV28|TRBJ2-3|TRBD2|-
CASMRQGLAGDTQYF
TGTGCCAGCATGAGGCAGGGGCTAGCGGGGGATACGCAGTATTTT
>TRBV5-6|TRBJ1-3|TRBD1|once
CASIRTGGSGNTIYF
TGTGCCAGCATCCGGACAGGGGGCTCTGGAAACACCATATATTTT
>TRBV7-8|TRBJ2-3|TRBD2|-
CASSLDGGGTDTQYF
TGTGCCAGCAGCTTAGATGGGGGGGGCACAGATACGCAGTATTTT
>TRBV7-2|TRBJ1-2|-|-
CASSLDGANYGYTF
TGTGCCAGCAGCTTAGATGGGGCTAACTATGGCTACACCTTC
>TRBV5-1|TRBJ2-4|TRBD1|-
CASSPGTGWGGAKNIQYF
TGCGCCAGCAGCCCTGGGACAGGGTGGGGGGGAGCCAAAAACATTCAGTACTTC
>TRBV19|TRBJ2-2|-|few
CASRSGLWTGELFF
TGTGCCAGTAGGAGCGGTTTGTGGACCGGGGAGCTGTTTTTT
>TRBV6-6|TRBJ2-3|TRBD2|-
CASHLAGATDTQYF
TGTGCCAGCCACCTAGCGGGAGCCACAGATACGCAGTATTTT
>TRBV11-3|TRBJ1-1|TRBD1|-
CASSSRQGRGTEAFF
TGTGCCAGCAGCTCTCGACAGGGGAGGGGCACTGAAGCTTTCTTT
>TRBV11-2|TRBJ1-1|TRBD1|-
CASSTGASQGAWGAFF
TGTGCCAGCAGCACTGGGGCCTCACAGGGGGCGTGGGGAGCTTTCTTT
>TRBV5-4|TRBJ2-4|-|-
CASSTRTVLAKNIQYF
TGTGCCAGCAGCACGCGGACCGTGCTAGCCAAAAACATTCAGTACTTC
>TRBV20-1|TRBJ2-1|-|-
CSATPGLEQFF
TGCAGTGCTACGCCGGGACTTGAGCAGTTCTTC
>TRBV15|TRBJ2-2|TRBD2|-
CATSARGSGGSGELFF
TGTGCCACCAGCGCACGGGGGTCGGGAGGGTCCGGGGAGCTGTTTTTT
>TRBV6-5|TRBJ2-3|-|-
CASSYRVITDTQYF
TGTGCCAGCAGTTACAGGGTCATCACAGATACGCAGTATTTT
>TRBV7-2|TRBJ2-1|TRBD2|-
CASSLVASGYNEQFF
TGTGCCAGCAGCTTAGTGGCTAGCGGGTACAATGAGCAGTTCTTC
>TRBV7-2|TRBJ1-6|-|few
CASSSQSYNSPLHF
TGTGCCAGCAGCTCACAGTCCTATAATTCACCCCTCCACTTT
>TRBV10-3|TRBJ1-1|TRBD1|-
CAISATGGDTEAFF
TGTGCCATCAGTGCGACAGGGGGGGACACTGAAGCTTTCTTT
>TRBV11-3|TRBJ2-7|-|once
CASSLSGRTYEQYF
TGTGCCAGCAGCTTATCGGGGAGGACCTACGAGCAGTACTTC
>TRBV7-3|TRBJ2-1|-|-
CASSLIPQGRDEQFF
TGTGCCAGCAGCTTAATCCCACAGGGTAGGGATGAGCAGTTCTTC
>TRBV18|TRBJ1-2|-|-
CASSQDGSYGYTF
TGTGCCAGCTCTCAAGACGGATCCTATGGCTACACCTTC
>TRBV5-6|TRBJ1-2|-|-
CASSLGRASSYGYTF
TGTGCCAGCAGCTTGGGCCGGGCAAGTAGCTATGGCTACACCTTC